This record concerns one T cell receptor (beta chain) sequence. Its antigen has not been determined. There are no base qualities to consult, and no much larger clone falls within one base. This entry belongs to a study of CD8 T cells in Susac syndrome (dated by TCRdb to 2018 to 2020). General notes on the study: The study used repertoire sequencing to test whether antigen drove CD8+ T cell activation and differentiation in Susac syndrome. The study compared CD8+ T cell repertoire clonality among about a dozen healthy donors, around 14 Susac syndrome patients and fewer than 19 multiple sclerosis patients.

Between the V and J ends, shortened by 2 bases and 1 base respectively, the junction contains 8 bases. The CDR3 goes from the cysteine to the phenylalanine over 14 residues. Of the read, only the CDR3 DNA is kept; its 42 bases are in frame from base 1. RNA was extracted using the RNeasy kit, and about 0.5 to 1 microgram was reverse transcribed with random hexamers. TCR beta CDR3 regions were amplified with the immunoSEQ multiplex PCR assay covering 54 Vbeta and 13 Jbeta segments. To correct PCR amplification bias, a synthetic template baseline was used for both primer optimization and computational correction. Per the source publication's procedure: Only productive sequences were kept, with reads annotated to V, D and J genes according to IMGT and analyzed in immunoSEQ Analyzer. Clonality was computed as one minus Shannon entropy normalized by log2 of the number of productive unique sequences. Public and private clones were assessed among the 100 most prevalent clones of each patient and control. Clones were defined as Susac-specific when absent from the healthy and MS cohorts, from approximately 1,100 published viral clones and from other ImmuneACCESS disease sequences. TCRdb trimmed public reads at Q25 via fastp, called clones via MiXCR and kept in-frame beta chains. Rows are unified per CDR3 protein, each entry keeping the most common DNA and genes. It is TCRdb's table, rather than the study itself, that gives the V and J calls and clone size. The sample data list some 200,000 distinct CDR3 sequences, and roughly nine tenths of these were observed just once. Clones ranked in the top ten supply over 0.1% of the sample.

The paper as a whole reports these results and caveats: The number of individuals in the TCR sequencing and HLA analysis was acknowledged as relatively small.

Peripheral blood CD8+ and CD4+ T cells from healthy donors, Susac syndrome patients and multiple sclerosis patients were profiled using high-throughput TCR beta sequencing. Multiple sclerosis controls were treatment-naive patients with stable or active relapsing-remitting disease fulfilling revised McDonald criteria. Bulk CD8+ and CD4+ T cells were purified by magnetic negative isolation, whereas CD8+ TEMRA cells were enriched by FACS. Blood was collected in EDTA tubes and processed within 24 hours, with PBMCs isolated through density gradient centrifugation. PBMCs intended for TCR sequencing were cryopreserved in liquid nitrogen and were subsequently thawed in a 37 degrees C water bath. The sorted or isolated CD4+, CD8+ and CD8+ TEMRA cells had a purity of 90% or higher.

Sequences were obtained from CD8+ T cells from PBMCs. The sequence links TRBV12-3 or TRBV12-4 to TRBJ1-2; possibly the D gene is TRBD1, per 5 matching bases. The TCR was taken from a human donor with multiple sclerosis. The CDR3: CASSLPDSNYGYTF. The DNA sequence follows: TGTGCCAGCAGTTTACCCGACAGTAACTATGGCTACACCTTC.